The present T cell receptor (beta chain) was sequenced within a study of T cell responses to AZD1222 COVID-19 vaccine. The CDR3 has 15 residues. CDR1 and CDR2 from the germline V gene are MGHRA and YSYEKL. V gave up 3 bases and J gave up 6 bases, with 17 bases separating them. Repertoires were generated with immunoSEQ multiplex PCR, while TCRdb's copy carries only in-frame clones and drops some. The sample consists of about 93,000 clones, approximately 86% of them appearing once. The V call is TRBV4-1, the J call TRBJ1-1; possible D gene TRBD1, 5 bases. The specimen comprised peripheral blood, sampled on day 0 of AZD1222 vaccination. This receptor was identified in an adult in good health. CDR3 in amino acids: CASSHPPGLKPEAFF. The CDR3 DNA is TGCGCCAGCAGCCATCCCCCGGGGCTTAAGCCTGAAGCTTTCTTT.